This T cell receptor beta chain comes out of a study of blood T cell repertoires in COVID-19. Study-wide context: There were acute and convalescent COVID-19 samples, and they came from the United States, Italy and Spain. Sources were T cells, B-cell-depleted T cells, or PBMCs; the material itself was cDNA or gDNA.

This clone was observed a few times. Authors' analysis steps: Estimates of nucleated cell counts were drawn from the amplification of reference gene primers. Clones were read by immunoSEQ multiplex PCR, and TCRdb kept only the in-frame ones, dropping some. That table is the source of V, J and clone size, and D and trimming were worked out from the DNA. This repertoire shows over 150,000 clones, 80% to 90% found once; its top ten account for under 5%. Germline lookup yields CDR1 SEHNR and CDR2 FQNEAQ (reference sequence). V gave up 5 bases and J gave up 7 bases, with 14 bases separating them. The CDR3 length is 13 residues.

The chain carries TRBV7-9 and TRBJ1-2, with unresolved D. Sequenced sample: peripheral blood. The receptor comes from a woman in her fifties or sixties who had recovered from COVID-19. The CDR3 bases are TGTGCCAGCAGCCCGAGGGAGGGTTTTGGCTACACCTTC. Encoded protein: CASSPREGFGYTF.